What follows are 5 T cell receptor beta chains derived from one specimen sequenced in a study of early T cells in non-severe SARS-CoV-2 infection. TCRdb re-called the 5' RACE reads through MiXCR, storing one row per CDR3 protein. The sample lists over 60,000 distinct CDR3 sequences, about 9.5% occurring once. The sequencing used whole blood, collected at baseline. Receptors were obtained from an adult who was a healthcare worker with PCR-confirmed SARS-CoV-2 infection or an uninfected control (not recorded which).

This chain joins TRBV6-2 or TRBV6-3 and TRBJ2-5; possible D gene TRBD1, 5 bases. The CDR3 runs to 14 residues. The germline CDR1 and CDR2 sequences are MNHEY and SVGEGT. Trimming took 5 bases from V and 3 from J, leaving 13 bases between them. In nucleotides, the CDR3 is TGTGCCAGCAGTGAACAGGAGCCCGAAGAGACCCAGTACTTC. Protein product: CASSEQEPEETQYF.

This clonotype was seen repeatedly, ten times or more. The CDR3 region is CASSLSLGQINQPQHF. CDR3 nucleotides: TGTGCCAGCAGCTTAAGTCTGGGACAGATAAATCAGCCCCAGCATTTT. The chain carries TRBV7-9 and TRBJ1-5, with 7 bases fitting TRBD1. Losses at the gene ends were 2 bases for V and 4 bases for J; bases not matched to a gene: 8. This CDR3 has 16 amino acids. Germline V gives CDR1 SEHNR, CDR2 FQNEAQ (reference sequence).

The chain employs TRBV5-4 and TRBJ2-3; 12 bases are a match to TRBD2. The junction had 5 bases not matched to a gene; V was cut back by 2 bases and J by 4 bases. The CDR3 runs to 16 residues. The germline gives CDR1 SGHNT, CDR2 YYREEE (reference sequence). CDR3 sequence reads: CASSLLASGGADTQYF. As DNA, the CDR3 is TGTGCCAGCAGCTTATTGGCTAGCGGGGGGGCAGATACGCAGTATTTT.

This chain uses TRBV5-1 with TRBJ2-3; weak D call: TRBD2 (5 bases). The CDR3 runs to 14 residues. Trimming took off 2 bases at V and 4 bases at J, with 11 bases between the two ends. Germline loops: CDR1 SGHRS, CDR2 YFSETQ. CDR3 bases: TGCGCCAGCAGCTTCGGAGGAAACTCAGATACGCAGTATTTT. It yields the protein CASSFGGNSDTQYF.

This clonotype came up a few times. This chain's CDR3 is CASSLQVNTGELFF. The CDR3 DNA reads as TGTGCCAGCAGTTTACAGGTGAACACCGGGGAGCTGTTTTTT. J is TRBJ2-2 and V is TRBV12-3 or TRBV12-4; unclear D gene. The V end lost 2 bases, the J end lost 1 base, and 5 bases lay between the germline ends. The CDR3 length is 14 residues.